This T cell receptor (beta chain) was captured by sequencing in a study of T cells after yellow fever vaccination. The V gene lost 2 bases and the J gene lost 4 bases, with 9 bases spanning the gap. This CDR3 is built from 13 residues. Germline V CDR1 and CDR2: SGHTA, FQGNSA. TCRdb recomputed calls from the 5' RACE reads with MiXCR, one row per CDR3 protein. The data hold some 400,000 distinct CDR3 sequences, with approximately 5.7% observed a single time. Sequences were derived from PBMCs, sampled 5 days after the yellow fever booster vaccination. The chain joins TRBV7-2 to TRBJ2-7; no clear D. The clonotype originates from a man aged 25 to 45 who received the YFV17D yellow fever vaccine. As DNA, the CDR3 is TGTGCCAGCAGCTTAAGTTCCGGGTACGAGCAGTACTTC. Its translation: CASSLSSGYEQYF.